One and the same sample provided the 25 T cell receptor beta chains below, sequenced in a study of shared T cell receptors in the human thymus (dated by TCRdb to about 2021). The library came from the immunoSEQ multiplex PCR assay. In its TCRdb copy, this immuneACCESS table keeps in-frame sequences only and misses some clones. Where compared with another copy, unresolved V genes explain less than half of these, and the others have no known cause. This sample has hundreds of thousands of clones in its table, and 87% of those were observed once. Over 0.008% of the sample is in the top ten clones. The same data also went into a second study, on human thymus T cells.

The material sequenced was thymocytes. The receptors were sampled from a boy in the first two years of life with a congenital heart defect. Donor details come from another sample of the same person, matched by shared clones.

The chain uses TRBV7-2 and TRBJ1-4, with 8 bases aligning to TRBD1. Germline V gene lookup returns CDR1 SGHTA and CDR2 FQGNSA. The CDR3 length is 16 residues. The V and J ends lost 3 bases and 7 bases, in that order; junction bases with no gene match: 10. DNA for the CDR3: TGTGCCAGCAGCTTCCCAGACGACAGGGGAGGTGAAAAACTGTTTTTT. It yields the protein CASSFPDDRGGEKLFF. The whole variable domain, remainder taken from reference TRBV7-2 and TRBJ1-4, is GAGVSQSPSNKVTEKGKDVELRCDPISGHTALYWYRQSLGQGLEFLIYFQGNSAPDKSGLPSDRFSAERTGGSVSTLTIQRTQQEDSAVYLCASSFPDDRGGEKLFFGSGTQLSVL.

This sequence joins TRBV4-1 and TRBJ2-3; D unresolved. CDR1 and CDR2 (germline): MGHRA, YSYEKL. Trimming took 0 bases from V and 1 from J, leaving 14 bases between them. CDR3 length equals 17 residues. The DNA for the CDR3 is TGCGCCAGCAGCCAAGAGTGGCTAGTTGTCGGCACAGATACGCAGTATTTT. It yields the protein CASSQEWLVVGTDTQYF.

The rearrangement uses TRBV4-1 and TRBJ2-3; TRBD1 might be the D (5 bases). From germline, CDR1 is MGHRA and CDR2 YSYEKL. V was trimmed by 4 bases and J by 6 bases, leaving 20 bases between them. The CDR3 totals 16 residues. The DNA for the CDR3 is TGCGCCAGCAGCCCTAGGGGATTGGCACCATGGGATACGCAGTATTTT. Translating it yields CASSPRGLAPWDTQYF.

This clone was detected only once. The DNA of the CDR3 is TGTGCCAGCAGCTTAGGGGAGCGAGGACGTTACAATGAGCAGTTCTTC. This gives the protein CASSLGERGRYNEQFF. This sequence joins TRBV7-2 and TRBJ2-1; D perhaps matches TRBD2 (5 bases). This CDR3 spans 16 amino acids. From germline, CDR1 is SGHTA and CDR2 FQGNSA. V was pared by 1 base and J by 4 bases, with 14 bases between. Supplemented by reference TRBV7-2 and TRBJ2-1, the full variable domain reads GAGVSQSPSNKVTEKGKDVELRCDPISGHTALYWYRQSLGQGLEFLIYFQGNSAPDKSGLPSDRFSAERTGGSVSTLTIQRTQQEDSAVYLCASSLGERGRYNEQFFGPGTRLTVL.

The genes are TRBV28 and TRBJ2-7, with 16 bases lining up with TRBD2. Germline V CDR1 and CDR2: MDHEN, SYDVKM. After removal of 5 bases from V and 0 bases from J, the junction contained 7 bases not matched to a gene. The CDR3 runs 18 residues. DNA of the CDR3: TGTGCCAGCAGTAAGGGACTAGCGGGAGGGCCCGCCTCCTACGAGCAGTACTTC. Residues: CASSKGLAGGPASYEQYF.

The chain joins TRBV29-1 to TRBJ2-3, with 11 bases identical to TRBD1. Trimming cost V 0 bases and J 4 bases; bases outside gene matches: 9. This CDR3 region has 17 residues. The germline gives CDR1 SQVTM, CDR2 ANQGSEA. CDR3 in amino acids: CSVEDLGSGQGADTQYF. CDR3 bases: TGCAGCGTTGAAGATTTAGGTTCGGGACAGGGGGCAGATACGCAGTATTTT.

This rearrangement joins TRBV27 to TRBJ2-7, with 7 bases that match TRBD1. CDR1 and CDR2 from the germline V gene are MNHEY and SMNVEV (reference sequence). The junction had 8 bases not matched to a gene; V was cut back by 6 bases and J by 0 bases. The CDR3 contains 15 residues. CDR3 in DNA: TGTGCCAGCAGAAAAAAACAGGGGTCCTCCTACGAGCAGTACTTC. Its protein product is CASRKKQGSSYEQYF.

The chain has TRBV4-3 and TRBJ2-5; D possibly corresponds to TRBD1 (5 bases). The germline V gene encodes CDR1 LGHNA and CDR2 YSLEER. There are 18 residues in the CDR3. V was pared by 0 bases and J by 0 bases, with 17 bases between. Written as DNA, the CDR3 is TGCGCCAGCAGCCAAGATAAGCTACAGGTAAAGTACCAAGAGACCCAGTACTTC. This codes for CASSQDKLQVKYQETQYF.

The genes are TRBV5-1 and TRBJ2-3; 9 nucleotides align to TRBD1. Germline V lookup: CDR1 SGHRS, CDR2 YFSETQ. The CDR3 is 14 residues long. The J segment lost 5 bases and the V segment lost 1 base, leaving 2 bases of the junction unmatched. The CDR3 protein is CASSLKGQGDTQYF. The CDR3 bases are TGCGCCAGCAGCTTGAAGGGACAGGGAGATACGCAGTATTTT.

The V call is TRBV28, the J call TRBJ1-5, with D perhaps matching TRBD1 (6 bases). V lost 5 bases and J 1 base, leaving 12 bases between the germline ends. This CDR3 is 15 amino acids long. CDR1 MDHEN and CDR2 SYDVKM come from the germline V gene. In nucleotides, the CDR3 is TGTGCCAGCAGTACCTACAGGGACAGCAATCAGCCCCAGCATTTT. Amino acids: CASSTYRDSNQPQHF.

The chain uses TRBV9 and TRBJ2-2; 7 bases map to TRBD2. There are 16 residues in the CDR3. J gave up 0 bases and V 3 bases, and 5 bases lay outside the gene matches. Germline assignment: CDR1 SGDLS and CDR2 YYNGEE. The CDR3 reads CASSGAGRSNTGELFF. The CDR3 coding sequence is TGTGCCAGCAGCGGAGCGGGACGGTCGAACACCGGGGAGCTGTTTTTT.

The J gene is TRBJ1-1, the V gene TRBV27; possibly TRBD1 for D (6 bases). CDR3 size: 15 residues. Germline CDR1 and CDR2: MNHEY and SMNVEV (reference sequence). V lost 6 bases to trimming and J lost 4 bases, with 18 bases between them. The CDR3 sequence: CASSSGVWGLTEAFF. The CDR3 DNA is TGTGCCAGCAGCTCCGGTGTTTGGGGGCTCACTGAAGCTTTCTTT.

This clone was recorded only once. CDR3 in amino acids: CAWSRDRVVTYEQYF. CDR3 DNA sequence: TGTGCCTGGAGCCGGGACAGGGTTGTAACCTACGAGCAGTACTTC. The rearrangement links TRBV30 to TRBJ2-7, with 9 nucleotides matching TRBD1. Germline loops: CDR1 GTSNPN, CDR2 SVGIG (reference sequence). CDR3 length: 15 residues. V was clipped by 3 bases and J by 2 bases; unmatched bases: 8. Full variable domain (missing parts from reference TRBV30 and TRBJ2-7): SQTIHQWPATLVQPVGSPLSLECTVEGTSNPNLYWYRQAAGRGLQLLFYSVGIGQISSEVPQNLSASRPQDRQFILSSKKLLLSDSGFYLCAWSRDRVVTYEQYFGPGTRLTVT.

The chain carries TRBV5-6 and TRBJ2-7; no clear D gene. CDR1 is SGHDT, CDR2 YYEEEE, per germline. The V end was cut by 0 bases, the J end by 0 bases, with 13 bases between. The CDR3 covers 16 residues. The CDR3 reads CASSLAVDWSSYEQYF. CDR3 coding DNA: TGTGCCAGCAGCTTGGCGGTTGATTGGAGCTCCTACGAGCAGTACTTC.

This sequence joins TRBV28 and TRBJ1-6, with D unresolved. Germline-derived CDR1 and CDR2 are MDHEN and SYDVKM. The V and J ends lost 3 bases and 4 bases respectively, with 19 bases between them. The CDR3 has 18 amino acids. The CDR3: CASSFLGTRRGYNSPLHF. The CDR3 DNA sequence: TGTGCCAGCAGTTTTTTAGGTACCAGACGAGGTTATAATTCACCCCTCCACTTT.

This clone was observed a single time. The chain links TRBV15 to TRBJ2-7; 7 nucleotides agree with TRBD1. CDR3 length: 18 residues. Trimming removed 2 bases from V and 0 bases from J; junction bases left unmatched: 13. CDR1 LNHNV and CDR2 YYDKDF come from the germline V gene (reference sequence). CDR3 sequence: CATSRSAYGTEFSYEQYF. The CDR3 DNA reads as TGTGCCACCAGCAGATCTGCATATGGGACAGAGTTCTCCTACGAGCAGTACTTC. Based on the CDR3 plus reference TRBV15 and TRBJ2-7, the full variable domain is DAMVIQNPRYQVTQFGKPVTLSCSQTLNHNVMYWYQQKSSQAPKLLFHYYDKDFNNEADTPDNFQSRRPNTSFCFLDIRSPGLGDTAMYLCATSRSAYGTEFSYEQYFGPGTRLTVT.

The chain uses TRBV19 and TRBJ2-7; D gene unclear. The V and J ends lost 4 bases and 0 bases respectively, with 7 bases between them. The germline V gene has CDR1 LNHDA and CDR2 SQIVND (reference sequence). The CDR3 contains 13 residues. CDR3 in DNA: TGTGCCAGTAGTAAGCCGGGCTCCTACGAGCAGTACTTC. It codes for CASSKPGSYEQYF. The whole variable domain, filled in from reference TRBV19 and TRBJ2-7, reads DGGITQSPKYLFRKEGQNVTLSCEQNLNHDAMYWYRQDPGQGLRLIYYSQIVNDFQKGDIAEGYSVSREKKESFPLTVTSAQKNPTAFYLCASSKPGSYEQYFGPGTRLTVT.

J is TRBJ2-7 and V is TRBV7-8; 10 positions match TRBD2. Germline assignment: CDR1 SGHVS and CDR2 FQNEAQ. The J segment lost 3 bases and the V segment lost 1 base, leaving 15 bases of the junction unmatched. This CDR3 comprises 19 residues. CDR3 in DNA: TGTGCCAGCAGCTTAGATCATTTGGCGGTTGCTAGCGGGAGCTACGAGCAGTACTTC. Translation: CASSLDHLAVASGSYEQYF.

Worth noting for this clone: Germline is not matched at one junction end, which may reflect a read error. V gene TRBV6-5 combines with J gene TRBJ1-2, with TRBD1 matching 7 bases. Germline CDR1 reads MNHEY; CDR2 reads SVGAGI. The CDR3 covers 14 residues. Here the CDR3 reads CASSGGQYNYDYTF. The CDR3 nucleotides are TGTGCCAGCAGTGGGGGACAGTACAACTATGACTACACCTTC.

The chain combines TRBV2 with TRBJ2-4; 7 nucleotides align to TRBD2. Germline V gene sequence: CDR1 SNHLY, CDR2 FYNNEI. CDR3 size: 16 residues. Unmatched junction bases numbered 12, after V lost 7 bases and J lost 3 bases. The chain's CDR3 is CASNSAGSFFKNIQYF. CDR3 nucleotide sequence: TGTGCCAGCAATTCAGCGGGATCTTTTTTCAAAAACATTCAGTACTTC. The full variable domain, its missing parts supplied by reference TRBV2 and TRBJ2-4, is EPEVTQTPSHQVTQMGQEVILRCVPISNHLYFYWYRQILGQKVEFLVSFYNNEISEKSEIFDDQFSVERPDGSNFTLKIRSTKLEDSAMYFCASNSAGSFFKNIQYFGAGTRLSVL.

The chain is built from TRBV27 and TRBJ1-4, with TRBD1 matching 7 bases. This CDR3 contains 15 residues. The germline V gene encodes CDR1 MNHEY and CDR2 SMNVEV (reference sequence). The V gene end was trimmed by 5 bases and the J gene end by 8 bases; junction bases not matched to a gene: 11. In DNA form, the CDR3 reads TGTGCCAGCAGTGCCAGGGACAGAGGGAAAGAAAAACTGTTTTTT. Amino acid sequence: CASSARDRGKEKLFF. The full variable domain, completed using reference TRBV27 and TRBJ1-4, is EAQVTQNPRYLITVTGKKLTVTCSQNMNHEYMSWYRQDPGLGLRQIYYSMNVEVTDKGDVPEGYKVSRKEKRNFPLILESPSPNQTSLYFCASSARDRGKEKLFFGSGTQLSVL.

The V gene is TRBV14, the J gene TRBJ1-2, with 7 nucleotides matching TRBD1. V dropped 2 bases and J dropped 4; count of bases not matched to a gene: 16. This CDR3 comprises 18 residues. Germline values: CDR1 SGHDN, CDR2 FVKESK. CDR3 sequence: CASSQRKGLRTGVYGYTF. The CDR3 DNA reads TGTGCCAGCAGCCAAAGGAAAGGCCTAAGGACAGGAGTCTATGGCTACACCTTC.

This clone is a singleton in its sample. V gene TRBV2 combines with J gene TRBJ2-1, with D uncertain. Germline V gene data show CDR1 as SNHLY and CDR2 as FYNNEI. Trimming removed 5 bases at V and 0 bases at J, with 14 bases between. The CDR3 covers 16 residues. As DNA, the CDR3 is TGTGCCAGCAGTTACTTCGCCTCGTCCTCCTACAATGAGCAGTTCTTC. Its protein product is CASSYFASSSYNEQFF.

This chain links TRBV5-1 with TRBJ1-1; 7 bases agree with TRBD1. The V segment lost 4 bases and the J segment 12 bases; nucleotides outside the gene matches: 6. CDR1 and CDR2 from the germline V gene are SGHRS and YFSETQ. CDR3 length: 11 residues. CDR3 DNA sequence: TGCGCCAGCAGCCAAACAGGGGAGACTTTCTTT. This sequence encodes CASSQTGETFF.

V usage is TRBV30 and J usage is TRBJ2-5; 9 bases align to TRBD2. CDR3 length: 16 amino acids. Germline trimming cut 3 bases from V and 5 bases from J; bases unmatched to any gene: 13. The germline gives CDR1 GTSNPN, CDR2 SVGIG (reference sequence). CDR3: CAWRRRGGAVRETQYF. CDR3 in DNA: TGTGCCTGGAGACGGCGCGGGGGGGCAGTCCGTGAGACCCAGTACTTC.